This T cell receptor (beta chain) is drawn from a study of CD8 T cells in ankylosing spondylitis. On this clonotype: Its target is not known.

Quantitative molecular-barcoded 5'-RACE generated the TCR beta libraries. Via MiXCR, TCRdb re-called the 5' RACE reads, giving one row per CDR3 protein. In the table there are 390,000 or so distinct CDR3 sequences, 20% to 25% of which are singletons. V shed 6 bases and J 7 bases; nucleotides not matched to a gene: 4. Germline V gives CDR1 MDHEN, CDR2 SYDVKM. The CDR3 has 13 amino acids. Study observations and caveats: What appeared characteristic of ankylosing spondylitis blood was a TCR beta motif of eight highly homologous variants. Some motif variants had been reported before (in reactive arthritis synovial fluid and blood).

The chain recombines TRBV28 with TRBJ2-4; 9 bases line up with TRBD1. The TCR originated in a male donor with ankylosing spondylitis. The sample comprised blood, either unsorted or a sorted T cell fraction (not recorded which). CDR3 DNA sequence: TGTGCCAGCAGCCTGGACAGGGGCAACATTCAGTACTTC. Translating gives CASSLDRGNIQYF.